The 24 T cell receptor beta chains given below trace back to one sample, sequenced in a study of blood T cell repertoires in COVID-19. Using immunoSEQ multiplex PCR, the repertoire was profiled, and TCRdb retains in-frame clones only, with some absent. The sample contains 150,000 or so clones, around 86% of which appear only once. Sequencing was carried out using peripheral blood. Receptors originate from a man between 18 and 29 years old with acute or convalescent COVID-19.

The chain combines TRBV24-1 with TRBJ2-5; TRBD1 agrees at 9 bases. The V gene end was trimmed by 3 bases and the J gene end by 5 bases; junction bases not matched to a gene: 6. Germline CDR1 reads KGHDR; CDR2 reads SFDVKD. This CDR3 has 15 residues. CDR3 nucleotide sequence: TGTGCCACCAGTGATATGACAGGGACAGGGGAGACCCAGTACTTC. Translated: CATSDMTGTGETQYF.

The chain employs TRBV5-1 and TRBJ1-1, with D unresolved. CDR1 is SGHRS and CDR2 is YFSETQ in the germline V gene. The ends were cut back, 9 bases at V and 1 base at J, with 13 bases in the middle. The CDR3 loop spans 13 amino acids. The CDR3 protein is CATRREPNTEAFF. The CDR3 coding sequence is TGCGCCACCCGACGGGAGCCGAACACTGAAGCTTTCTTT.

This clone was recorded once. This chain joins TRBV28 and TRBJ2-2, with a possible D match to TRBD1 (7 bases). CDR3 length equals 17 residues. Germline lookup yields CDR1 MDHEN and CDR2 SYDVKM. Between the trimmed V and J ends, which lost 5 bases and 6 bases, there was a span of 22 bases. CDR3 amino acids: CASSPSSWRGHSGELFF. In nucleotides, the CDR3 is TGTGCCAGCAGTCCCTCCTCGTGGAGGGGGCACTCCGGGGAGCTGTTTTTT. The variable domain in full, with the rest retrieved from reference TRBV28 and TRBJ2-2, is DVKVTQSSRYLVKRTGEKVFLECVQDMDHENMFWYRQDPGLGLRLIYFSYDVKMKEKGDIPEGYSVSREKKERFSLILESASTNQTSMYLCASSPSSWRGHSGELFFGEGSRLTVL.

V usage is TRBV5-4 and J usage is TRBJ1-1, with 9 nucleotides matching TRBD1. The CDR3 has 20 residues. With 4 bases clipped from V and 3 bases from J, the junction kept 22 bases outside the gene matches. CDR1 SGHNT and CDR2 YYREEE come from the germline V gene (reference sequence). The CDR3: CASSMILWTGVFVWDTEAFF. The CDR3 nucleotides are TGTGCCAGCAGCATGATCCTATGGACAGGGGTATTCGTGTGGGACACTGAAGCTTTCTTT.

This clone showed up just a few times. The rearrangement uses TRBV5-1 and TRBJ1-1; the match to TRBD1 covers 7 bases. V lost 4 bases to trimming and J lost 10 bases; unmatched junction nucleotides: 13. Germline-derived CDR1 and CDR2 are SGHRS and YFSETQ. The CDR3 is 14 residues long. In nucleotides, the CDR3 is TGCGCCAGCAGCCGAAATACAGGGGCTCGTGGAGCTTTCTTT. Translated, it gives CASSRNTGARGAFF.

CDR3 protein: CASSSLGRGPGEQYF. The DNA for the CDR3 is TGTGCCAGCAGCTCTCTAGGGAGGGGCCCGGGTGAGCAGTACTTC. This chain connects TRBV6-5 to TRBJ2-7; 7 bases are a match to TRBD2. The junction had 15 bases not matched to a gene; V was cut back by 6 bases and J by 7 bases. Germline V gene data show CDR1 as MNHEY and CDR2 as SVGAGI. This CDR3 comprises 15 residues.

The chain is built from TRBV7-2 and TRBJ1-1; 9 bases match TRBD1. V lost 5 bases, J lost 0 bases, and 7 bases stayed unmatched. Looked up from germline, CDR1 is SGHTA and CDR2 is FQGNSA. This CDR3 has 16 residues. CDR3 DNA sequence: TGTGCCAGCAGCCAGGGACAGGGACGAATGAACACTGAAGCTTTCTTT. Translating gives CASSQGQGRMNTEAFF.

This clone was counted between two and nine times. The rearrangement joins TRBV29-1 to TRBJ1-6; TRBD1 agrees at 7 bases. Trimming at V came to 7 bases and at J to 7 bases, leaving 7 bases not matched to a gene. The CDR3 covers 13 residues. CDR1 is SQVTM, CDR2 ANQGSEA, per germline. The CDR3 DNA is TGCAGCGCCTCACAGGGGTTGAATTCACCCCTCCACTTT. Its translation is CSASQGLNSPLHF. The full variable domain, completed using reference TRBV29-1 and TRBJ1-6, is SAVISQKPSRDICQRGTSLTIQCQVDSQVTMMFWYRQQPGQSLTLIATANQGSEATYESGFVIDKFPISRPNLTFSTLTVSNMSPEDSSIYLCSASQGLNSPLHFGNGTRLTVT.

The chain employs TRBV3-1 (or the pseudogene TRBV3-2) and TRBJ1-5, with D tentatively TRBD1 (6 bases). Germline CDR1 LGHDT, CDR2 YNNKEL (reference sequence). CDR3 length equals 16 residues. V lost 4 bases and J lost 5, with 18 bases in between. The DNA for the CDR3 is TGTGCCAGCAGCCCCACAGGGAGGGGTAAGGATCAGCCCCAGCATTTT. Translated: CASSPTGRGKDQPQHF.

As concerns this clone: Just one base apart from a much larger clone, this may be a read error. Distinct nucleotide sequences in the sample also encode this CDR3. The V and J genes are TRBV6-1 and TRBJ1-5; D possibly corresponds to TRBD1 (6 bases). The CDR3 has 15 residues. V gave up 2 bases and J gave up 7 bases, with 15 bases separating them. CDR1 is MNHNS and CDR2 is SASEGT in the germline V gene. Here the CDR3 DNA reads TGTGCCAGCAGTGAATCGGGTCGTCAGGGGCAGCCCCAGCATTTT. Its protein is CASSESGRQGQPQHF.

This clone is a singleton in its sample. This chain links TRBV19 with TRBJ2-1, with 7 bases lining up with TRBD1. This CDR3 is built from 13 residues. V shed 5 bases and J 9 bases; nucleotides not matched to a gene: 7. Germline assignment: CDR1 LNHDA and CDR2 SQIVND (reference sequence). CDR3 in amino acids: CASSFTGAVEQFF. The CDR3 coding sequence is TGTGCCAGTAGTTTCACAGGGGCCGTTGAGCAGTTCTTC.

The CDR3 is CASNDRGSYNEQFF. The CDR3 DNA reads TGTGCCAGCAACGACAGGGGGTCCTACAATGAGCAGTTCTTC. The genes are TRBV6-6 and TRBJ2-1, with 9 bases lining up with TRBD1. This CDR3 spans 14 amino acids. After removal of 7 bases from V and 1 base from J, the junction contained 2 bases not matched to a gene. CDR1 and CDR2 (germline): MNHNY, SVGAGI (reference sequence).

The CDR3 protein is CASSLERGSYEQYF. Here the CDR3 DNA reads TGTGCCAGCAGCTTGGAGCGGGGATCCTACGAGCAGTACTTC. This sequence joins TRBV7-9 and TRBJ2-7; 7 bases match TRBD2. The CDR3 covers 14 residues. Germline V gene sequence: CDR1 SEHNR, CDR2 FQNEAQ (reference sequence). V dropped 3 bases and J dropped 1; count of bases not matched to a gene: 3.

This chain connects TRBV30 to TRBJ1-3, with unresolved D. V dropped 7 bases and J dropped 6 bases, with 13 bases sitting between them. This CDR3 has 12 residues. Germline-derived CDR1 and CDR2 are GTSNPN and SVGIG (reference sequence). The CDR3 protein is CASNRFVNTIYF. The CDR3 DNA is TGTGCCTCCAATCGGTTCGTAAACACCATATATTTT.

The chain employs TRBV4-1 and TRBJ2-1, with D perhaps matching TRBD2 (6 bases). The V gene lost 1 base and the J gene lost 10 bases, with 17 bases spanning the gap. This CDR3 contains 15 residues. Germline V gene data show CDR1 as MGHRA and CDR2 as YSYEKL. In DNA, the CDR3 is TGCGCCAGCAGCCAAGGACCGGGGGTTACATGGGAGCAGTTCTTC. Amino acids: CASSQGPGVTWEQFF.

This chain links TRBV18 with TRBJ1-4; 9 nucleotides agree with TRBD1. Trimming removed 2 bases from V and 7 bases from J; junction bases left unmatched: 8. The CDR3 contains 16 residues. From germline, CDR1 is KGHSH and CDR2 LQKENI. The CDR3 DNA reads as TGTGCCAGCTCACCAACTTCCGGGACAGGGACTGAAAAACTGTTTTTT. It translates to CASSPTSGTGTEKLFF.

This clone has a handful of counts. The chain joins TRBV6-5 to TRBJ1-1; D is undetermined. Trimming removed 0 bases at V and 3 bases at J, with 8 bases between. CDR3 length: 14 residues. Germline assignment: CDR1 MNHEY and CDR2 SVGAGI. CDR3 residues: CASSYSPGYTEAFF. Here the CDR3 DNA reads TGTGCCAGCAGTTACTCCCCCGGGTACACTGAAGCTTTCTTT.

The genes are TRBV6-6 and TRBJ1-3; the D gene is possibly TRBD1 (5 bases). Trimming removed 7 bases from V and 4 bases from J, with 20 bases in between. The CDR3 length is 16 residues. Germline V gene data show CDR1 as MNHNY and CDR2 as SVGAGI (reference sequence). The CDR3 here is CASTSPQGVRGNTIYF. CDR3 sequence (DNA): TGTGCCAGCACCTCTCCCCAAGGGGTCCGCGGAAACACCATATATTTT.

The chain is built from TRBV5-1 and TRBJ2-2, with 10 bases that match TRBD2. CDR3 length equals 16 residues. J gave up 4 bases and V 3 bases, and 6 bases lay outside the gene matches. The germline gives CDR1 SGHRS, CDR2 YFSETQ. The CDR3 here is CASSSTGTSVTGELFF. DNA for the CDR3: TGCGCCAGCAGCTCCACCGGGACTAGCGTCACCGGGGAGCTGTTTTTT.

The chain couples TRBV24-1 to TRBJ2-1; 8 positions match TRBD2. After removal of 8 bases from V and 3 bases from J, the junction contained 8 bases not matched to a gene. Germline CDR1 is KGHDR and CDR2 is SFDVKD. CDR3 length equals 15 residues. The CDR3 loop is CATTGGGRGYNEQFF. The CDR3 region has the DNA TGTGCCACCACCGGGGGGGGTAGGGGCTACAATGAGCAGTTCTTC.

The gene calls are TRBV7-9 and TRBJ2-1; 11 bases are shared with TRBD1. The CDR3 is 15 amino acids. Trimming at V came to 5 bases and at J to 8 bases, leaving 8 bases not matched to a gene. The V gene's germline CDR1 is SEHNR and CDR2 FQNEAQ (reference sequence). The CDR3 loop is CASSRDGQGADEQFF. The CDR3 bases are TGTGCCAGCAGCAGAGATGGACAGGGGGCCGATGAGCAGTTCTTC.

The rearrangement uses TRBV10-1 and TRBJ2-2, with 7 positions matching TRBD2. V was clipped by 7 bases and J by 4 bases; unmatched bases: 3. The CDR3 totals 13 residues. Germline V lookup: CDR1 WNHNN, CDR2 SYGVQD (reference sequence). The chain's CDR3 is CASMREFTGELFF. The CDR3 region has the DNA TGCGCCAGCATGCGGGAGTTCACCGGGGAGCTGTTTTTT.

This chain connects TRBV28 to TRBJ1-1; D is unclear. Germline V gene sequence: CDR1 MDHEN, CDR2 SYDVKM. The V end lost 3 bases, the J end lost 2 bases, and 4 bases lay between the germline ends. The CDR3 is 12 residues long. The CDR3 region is CASSFLNTEAFF. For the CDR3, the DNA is TGTGCCAGCAGTTTTCTCAACACTGAAGCTTTCTTT.

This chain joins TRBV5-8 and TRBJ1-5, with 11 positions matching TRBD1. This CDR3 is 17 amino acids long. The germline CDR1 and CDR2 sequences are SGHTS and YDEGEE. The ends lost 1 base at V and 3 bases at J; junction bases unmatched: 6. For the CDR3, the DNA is TGTGCCAGCAGCTTGTACCGGGACAGGGGGGACAATCAGCCCCAGCATTTT. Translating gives CASSLYRDRGDNQPQHF. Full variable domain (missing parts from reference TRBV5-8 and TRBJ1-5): EAGVTQSPTHLIKTRGQQATLRCSPISGHTSVYWYQQALGLGLQFLLWYDEGEERNRGNFPPRFSGRQFPNYSSELNVNALELEDSALYLCASSLYRDRGDNQPQHFGDGTRLSIL.